The entry below describes one TCR beta chain. Antigen unknown. MiXCR was run by TCRdb on the RACE reads, yielding one entry per CDR3 protein. The sample records fewer than 140,000 distinct CDR3 sequences, around 12% being singletons. This entry comes from a study of human T cells and chemical hapten exposure. Study summary: Patches with 0.01% DPC went on the upper back, and the tests were read at 6 days. Recorded diagnoses among the mostly female patients were alopecia areata, totalis or universalis. Study-level points and caveats: Donors had alopecia, so their immune response may differ from healthy people's. The study found that DPC sensitization did not change TCRs above 1 in 1000 frequency.

Time point here: pre-sensitization, week 0. Treatment given: therapeutic diphenylcyclopropenone sensitization with weekly scalp DPC. Sequencing was performed on whole blood, taken in connection with sensitization to the hapten diphenylcyclopropenone (DPC). This TCR derives from a woman aged 45-60 years with alopecia areata. Some clones in this sample may be carry-over from other donors' samples.

This CDR3 reads CASTTLNTAGANVLTF. CDR3 sequence (DNA): TGTGCCAGCACCACCCTCAACACGGCTGGGGCCAACGTCCTGACTTTC. The V gene is TRBV6-1, the J gene TRBJ2-6; D gene uncertain. Trimming left V 7 bases short and J 2 bases short, with 15 bases between. The CDR3 has 16 amino acids. CDR1 is MNHNS, CDR2 SASEGT, per germline.